This is a list of T cell receptor beta chains from one sample in a study of cytomegalovirus exposure and HLA in healthy donors. The table came from immunoSEQ multiplex PCR; TCRdb's copy has only in-frame clones and leaves some out. The sample includes 110,000 to 150,000 clones, roughly a tenth of them seen just once. The sample comprised PBMCs. The receptors originated from a male donor in good health and CMV-seronegative. Each CDR3 is given with its conserved first and last residue. The D gene is left open where the match is weak. Only some rows state a clone size, as once, few, many or a class for expanded clones.

d_call: -
v_call: TRBV9
j_call: TRBJ1-5
clone_size: -
cdr3_aa: CASSADIGNQPQHF
cdr3_nt: TGTGCCAGCAGCGCCGACATAGGCAATCAGCCCCAGCATTTT

d_call: TRBD1
v_call: TRBV11-2
j_call: TRBJ2-7
clone_size: -
cdr3_aa: CASSSVGGQGVYEQYF
cdr3_nt: TGTGCCAGCAGCTCAGTCGGGGGACAGGGGGTGTACGAGCAGTACTTC

d_call: -
v_call: TRBV28
j_call: TRBJ1-1
clone_size: few
cdr3_aa: CASTQGTEAFF
cdr3_nt: TGTGCCAGCACGCAGGGCACTGAAGCTTTCTTT

d_call: TRBD2
v_call: TRBV5-4
j_call: TRBJ2-1
clone_size: -
cdr3_aa: CASSPAGGMNNEQFF
cdr3_nt: TGTGCCAGCAGCCCAGCGGGGGGGATGAACAATGAGCAGTTCTTC

d_call: -
v_call: TRBV7-2
j_call: TRBJ2-3
clone_size: few
cdr3_aa: CTSAGTLFSTDTQYF
cdr3_nt: TGTACGTCGGCTGGGACACTCTTTAGCACAGATACGCAGTATTTT

d_call: TRBD1
v_call: TRBV7-3
j_call: TRBJ1-1
clone_size: few
cdr3_aa: CASSPSGDRATEAFF
cdr3_nt: TGTGCCAGCAGCCCCTCGGGGGACAGGGCCACTGAAGCTTTCTTT

d_call: TRBD1
v_call: TRBV28
j_call: TRBJ1-2
clone_size: -
cdr3_aa: CASSSLPGTGDGSYGYTF
cdr3_nt: TGTGCCAGCAGTTCCCTACCCGGCACAGGGGATGGGAGCTATGGCTACACCTTC

d_call: -
v_call: TRBV7-2
j_call: TRBJ1-1
clone_size: -
cdr3_aa: CASSLAVRGTEAFF
cdr3_nt: TGTGCCAGCAGCTTAGCGGTTAGGGGCACTGAAGCTTTCTTT

d_call: -
v_call: TRBV6-5
j_call: TRBJ1-6
clone_size: -
cdr3_aa: CASSWEAFNSPLHF
cdr3_nt: TGTGCCAGCAGTTGGGAGGCCTTTAATTCACCCCTCCACTTT

d_call: TRBD1
v_call: TRBV2
j_call: TRBJ1-5
clone_size: few
cdr3_aa: CASSLTGEGNQPQHF
cdr3_nt: TGTGCCAGCAGTCTGACAGGGGAAGGCAATCAGCCCCAGCATTTT

d_call: -
v_call: TRBV30
j_call: TRBJ2-7
clone_size: few
cdr3_aa: CAWSSFYEQYF
cdr3_nt: TGTGCCTGGAGTTCCTTCTACGAGCAGTACTTC

d_call: -
v_call: TRBV11-1
j_call: TRBJ1-1
clone_size: -
cdr3_aa: CASSRYAGILGTEAFF
cdr3_nt: TGTGCCAGCAGCCGATACGCAGGGATCTTGGGCACTGAAGCTTTCTTT

d_call: TRBD1
v_call: TRBV28
j_call: TRBJ2-3
clone_size: -
cdr3_aa: CASSSYRGGRNTQYF
cdr3_nt: TGTGCCAGCAGTTCTTACAGGGGTGGTAGGAATACGCAGTATTTT

d_call: -
v_call: TRBV6-5
j_call: TRBJ2-7
clone_size: -
cdr3_aa: CASSYSAARYSYEQYF
cdr3_nt: TGTGCCAGCAGTTACTCGGCGGCCCGGTACTCCTACGAGCAGTACTTC

d_call: TRBD1
v_call: TRBV18
j_call: TRBJ2-4
clone_size: -
cdr3_aa: CASSPLDRGTDIQYF
cdr3_nt: TGTGCCAGCTCACCACTCGACAGGGGGACCGACATTCAGTACTTC

d_call: TRBD1
v_call: TRBV28
j_call: TRBJ2-1
clone_size: -
cdr3_aa: CASSLIIAGGLNEQFF
cdr3_nt: TGTGCCAGCAGTTTAATTATTGCAGGGGGCTTAAATGAGCAGTTCTTC

d_call: -
v_call: TRBV2
j_call: TRBJ1-1
clone_size: few
cdr3_aa: CASRTVGEAFF
cdr3_nt: TGTGCCAGCAGGACAGTGGGTGAAGCTTTCTTT

d_call: -
v_call: TRBV29-1
j_call: TRBJ2-5
clone_size: few
cdr3_aa: CSVEDPRAGETQYF
cdr3_nt: TGCAGCGTTGAAGATCCCAGGGCGGGGGAGACCCAGTACTTC

d_call: TRBD1
v_call: TRBV7-2
j_call: TRBJ1-2
clone_size: few
cdr3_aa: CASSQGGSFGYTF
cdr3_nt: TGTGCCAGCAGTCAGGGGGGCAGCTTTGGCTACACCTTC

d_call: TRBD2
v_call: TRBV9
j_call: TRBJ2-7
clone_size: -
cdr3_aa: CASSAEGWTSGRVREQYF
cdr3_nt: TGTGCCAGCAGCGCCGAGGGATGGACTAGCGGGAGAGTTCGCGAGCAGTACTTC

d_call: TRBD1
v_call: TRBV5-6
j_call: TRBJ1-2
clone_size: -
cdr3_aa: CASGPGTGNYGYTF
cdr3_nt: TGTGCCAGCGGACCGGGGACAGGGAACTATGGCTACACCTTC

d_call: TRBD1
v_call: TRBV13
j_call: TRBJ2-7
clone_size: -
cdr3_aa: CASSLNKGQLYEQYF
cdr3_nt: TGTGCCAGCAGCTTGAACAAGGGACAGCTCTACGAGCAGTACTTC

d_call: -
v_call: TRBV6-5
j_call: TRBJ1-5
clone_size: -
cdr3_aa: CASSPGQQGNQPQHF
cdr3_nt: TGTGCCAGCAGTCCGGGACAACAGGGCAATCAGCCCCAGCATTTT

d_call: -
v_call: TRBV11-2
j_call: TRBJ1-5
clone_size: few
cdr3_aa: CASSLDRVGQPQHF
cdr3_nt: TGTGCCAGCAGCTTAGACAGGGTAGGTCAGCCCCAGCATTTT